One and the same sample provided the 10 T cell receptor beta chains below, sequenced in a study of Graves' ophthalmopathy and Graves' hyperthyroidism. The authors amplified TCR beta CDR3 regions from RNA transcripts. HTBI primers were employed in first-round RT-PCR, then a second-round multiplex PCR followed. TCRdb recomputed calls from the multiplex PCR reads with MiXCR, one row per CDR3 protein. Of more than 550,000 distinct CDR3 sequences in the sample, about 41% were seen once. The sequencing sample was made of peripheral blood. These receptors were obtained from an adult man with Graves' ophthalmopathy.

Comment on this clonotype: At one boundary the junction diverges from the germline segment, which might be a read error. The rearrangement joins TRBV7-8 to TRBJ2-5; D gene ambiguous. The CDR3 length is 14 residues. Germline V gene data show CDR1 as SGHVS and CDR2 as FQNEAQ. The CDR3 coding sequence is TGCGCCAGCAGCCAACTCGACACCCAAGAGACCCAGTACTTC. Translating it yields CASSQLDTQETQYF. Full variable domain (missing parts from reference TRBV7-8 and TRBJ2-5): GAGVSQSPRYKVAKRGQDVALRCDPISGHVSLFWYQQALGQGPEFLTYFQNEAQLDKSGLPSDRFFAERPEGSVSTLKIQRTQQEDSAVYLCASSQLDTQETQYFGPGTRLLVL.

As concerns this clonotype: A read error may account for a junction end that differs from germline. V usage is TRBV10-3 and J usage is TRBJ1-4; D is ambiguous. The germline CDR1 and CDR2 sequences are ENHRY and SYGVKD. The CDR3 runs 15 residues. The CDR3 here is CASSLDGATNEKLFF. CDR3 bases: TGTGCCAGCAGTCTAGACGGTGCAACTAATGAAAAACTGTTTTTT.

Comments on this clonotype: This sequence may be a read error, since a much larger clone differs from it by one base. The rearrangement joins TRBV19 to TRBJ2-7; TRBD1 or TRBD2 may be the D gene (5 bases each). The CDR3 loop spans 13 amino acids. Germline V gene data show CDR1 as LNHDA and CDR2 as SQIVND (reference sequence). Deletions cut 5 bases from V and 5 bases from J, with 13 bases between. The CDR3 sequence is CASSFRVGDEQYF. As DNA, the CDR3 is TGTGCCAGTAGTTTCAGAGTGGGGGACGAGCAGTACTTC.

A single count supports this clonotype. Being one base from a much bigger clone, this may be a read error. This chain uses TRBV10-2 with TRBJ1-3; no definite D call. This CDR3 is 13 amino acids long. CDR1 and CDR2 (germline): WSHSY, SAAADI. V gave up 0 bases and J gave up 8 bases, with 8 bases separating them. CDR3 nucleotides: TGCGCCAGCAGTGAGTCTCGCCCGGACACCATATATTTT. It encodes CASSESRPDTIYF.

This clonotype was detected ten times or more. This rearrangement joins TRBV10-3 to TRBJ2-7; D might be TRBD2 (6 bases). The CDR3 covers 12 residues. The V end was cut by 4 bases, the J end by 2 bases, with 6 bases between. CDR1 and CDR2 from the germline V gene are ENHRY and SYGVKD. CDR3 DNA: TGTGCCATCAGTGCGGGGGCCTACGAGCAGTACTTC. It is translated as CAISAGAYEQYF.

Of note for this clonotype: The junction departs from germline at one end; a sequencing error may be responsible. The chain uses TRBV6-5 and TRBJ1-1, with D possibly TRBD1 on 6 matching bases. Germline V lookup: CDR1 MNHEY, CDR2 SVGAGI. The CDR3 is made up of 14 amino acids. The DNA for the CDR3 is TGTGCCAACAGTTTAACAGGGCCGAACACTGAAGCTTTCTTT. Protein sequence: CANSLTGPNTEAFF.

For this clonotype: The CDR3 carries no conserved terminal phenylalanine or tryptophan, so it likely arises from a read error. V gene TRBV7-3 combines with J gene TRBJ2-5; 10 bases are a match to TRBD2. CDR3 length: 17 amino acids. J lost 5 bases, V lost 1 base, and 10 bases had no gene match. CDR1 is SGHTA, CDR2 FQGTGA, per germline. CDR3 sequence: CASSLNPGRSGGETQYV. The CDR3 DNA is TGTGCCAGCAGCTTAAACCCGGGGCGTAGCGGGGGGGAGACCCAGTACGTC.

The rearrangement links TRBV4-1 to TRBJ2-7; D ambiguous. From germline, CDR1 is MGHRA and CDR2 YSYEKL. The CDR3 spans 15 residues. V shed 0 bases and J shed 0 bases, with 9 bases lying between them. The CDR3 protein is CASSQDGGTSYEQYF. The CDR3 DNA reads TGCGCCAGCAGCCAAGATGGCGGTACCTCCTACGAGCAGTACTTC.

This clonotype was seen ten or more times. The chain is built from TRBV6-6 and TRBJ1-3; no definite D call. CDR1 and CDR2 from the germline V gene are MNHNY and SVGAGI (reference sequence). The V gene lost 5 bases and the J gene lost 0 bases, with 8 bases spanning the gap. CDR3 length equals 14 residues. CDR3 in DNA: TGTGCCAGCAGTGACACAAGCTCTGGAAACACCATATATTTT. As protein: CASSDTSSGNTIYF.

This clonotype was picked up one time. At one end the junction does not follow the germline gene, possibly because of a read error. The chain links TRBV10-3 to TRBJ2-5; D perhaps matches TRBD2 (5 bases). The germline V gene encodes CDR1 ENHRY and CDR2 SYGVKD. The CDR3 is 15 amino acids. The CDR3 DNA reads as TGTGCCGTCAGTGAGTCGCCGGGGATCTTTGAGACCCAGTACTTC. This translates into CAVSESPGIFETQYF.